This entry is about one T cell receptor beta chain. Its antigen is still unknown. Libraries were prepared by immunoSEQ multiplex PCR; TCRdb keeps only in-frame clonotypes and omits some of them. The repertoire has around 78,000 clones, 91% of them found once; the top ten carry about 0.36%. This CDR3 has 13 residues. V was trimmed by 2 bases and J by 7 bases, leaving 11 bases between them. Per germline, CDR1 MNHEY and CDR2 SMNVEV (reference sequence). The data originate from a study of Tregs in tolerant kidney transplant recipients. General study findings and limits: Donor-specific Treg expansion exceeded global Treg expansion in tolerant patients, suggesting antigen drive.

The material was Tregs from blood, obtained before the transplant. The clonotype originates from a human donor who received a combined kidney and bone marrow transplant. The rearrangement links TRBV27 to TRBJ1-2; TRBD1 might be the D (5 bases). CDR3 nucleotides: TGTGCCAGCAGTTTAGAGGGGAGATCTGGCTACACCTTC. It translates to CASSLEGRSGYTF.